Following are 25 T cell receptor beta chains from one sample sequenced in a study of shared clonotypes between healthy human individuals. Using immunoSEQ multiplex PCR, the repertoire was profiled, and TCRdb retains in-frame clones only, with some absent. Among about 110,000 clones listed, around 68% were seen once. Sequencing was carried out using memory CD8+ T cells sorted from blood. The subset: CD45RO+ cells pooled with CCR7-negative TemRA cells. The receptor source for this set is a woman aged 25 to 39 in good health.

This clone was recorded many times. This chain links TRBV15 with TRBJ1-5; D gene uncertain. Per germline, CDR1 LNHNV and CDR2 YYDKDF (reference sequence). Trimming cost V 5 bases and J 4 bases, with 12 bases left between them. This CDR3 has 14 residues. CDR3 amino acids: CATSEGFENQPQHF. In DNA, the CDR3 is TGTGCCACCAGCGAGGGCTTTGAGAATCAGCCCCAGCATTTT.

This clone was recorded a few times. This sequence joins TRBV6-4 and TRBJ2-2; possibly TRBD1 for D (6 bases). Germline assignment: CDR1 MRHNA and CDR2 SNTAGT. V was shortened by 3 bases and J by 5 bases, with 13 bases between the two germline ends. The CDR3 totals 15 residues. Here the CDR3 DNA reads TGTGCCAGCAGTGATGACAGGACACAAACCGGGGAGCTGTTTTTT. It translates to CASSDDRTQTGELFF.

This clone was observed a few times. The chain couples TRBV18 to TRBJ1-3; D remains ambiguous. There are 16 residues in the CDR3. Per germline, CDR1 KGHSH and CDR2 LQKENI. V was cut by 0 bases and J by 2 bases, with 11 bases left in between. CDR3 residues: CASSPPRGWPGNTIYF. The CDR3 DNA reads TGTGCCAGCTCACCACCGAGAGGATGGCCTGGAAACACCATATATTTT.

The V gene is TRBV7-8, the J gene TRBJ2-7; D is ambiguous. Per germline, CDR1 SGHVS and CDR2 FQNEAQ. V was trimmed by 1 base and J by 5 bases, leaving 18 bases between them. There are 16 residues in the CDR3. The CDR3 is CASSLGPLVRRHEQYF. The CDR3 DNA reads as TGTGCCAGCAGCTTAGGTCCGCTAGTCCGTAGGCACGAGCAGTACTTC. Combining the CDR3 with reference TRBV7-8 and TRBJ2-7 gives the whole variable domain GAGVSQSPRYKVAKRGQDVALRCDPISGHVSLFWYQQALGQGPEFLTYFQNEAQLDKSGLPSDRFFAERPEGSVSTLKIQRTQQEDSAVYLCASSLGPLVRRHEQYFGPGTRLTVT.

This clone was observed a few times. The chain employs TRBV6-5 and TRBJ1-1; the match to TRBD1 covers 10 bases. Looked up from germline, CDR1 is MNHEY and CDR2 is SVGAGI. Losses at the gene ends were 0 bases for V and 5 bases for J; bases not matched to a gene: 6. This CDR3 spans 16 amino acids. The CDR3 protein is CASSYSGPDRGTEAFF. CDR3 coding DNA: TGTGCCAGCAGTTACTCGGGACCGGACAGGGGGACTGAAGCTTTCTTT.

In the case of this clone: Other DNA sequences within the sample encode an identical CDR3. The chain combines TRBV9 with TRBJ2-3; the D gene is possibly TRBD2 (6 bases). V was trimmed by 4 bases and J by 6 bases, leaving 15 bases between them. There are 14 residues in the CDR3. The germline CDR1 and CDR2 sequences are SGDLS and YYNGEE. The CDR3 sequence: CASSLAGGSDTQYF. CDR3 in DNA: TGTGCCAGCAGCCTCGCCGGGGGTAGCGATACGCAGTATTTT.

For the CDR3, the DNA is TGTGCCAGCAAAGTGCGGGGAAAGCGCTATGGCTACACCTTC. Translating it yields CASKVRGKRYGYTF. The J gene is TRBJ1-2, the V gene TRBV28, with no clear D. Germline CDR1 and CDR2: MDHEN and SYDVKM. The CDR3 spans 14 residues. V lost 7 bases and J 4 bases, leaving 16 bases between the germline ends.

A remark on this clone: A much larger clonotype is one base distant, so this may be a read error. Distinct nucleotide sequences in the sample also encode this CDR3. This chain links TRBV29-1 with TRBJ2-1, with TRBD2 matching over 8 bases. The germline V gene has CDR1 SQVTM and CDR2 ANQGSEA. The CDR3 has 11 residues. This chain's CDR3 is CRGTSGDEQFF. For the CDR3, the DNA is TGCAGAGGGACTAGTGGCGATGAGCAGTTCTTC.

The V and J genes are TRBV27 and TRBJ2-5, with 7 bases aligning to TRBD2. CDR1 MNHEY and CDR2 SMNVEV come from the germline V gene (reference sequence). The CDR3 length is 14 residues. Trimming cost V 5 bases and J 11 bases; bases outside gene matches: 14. CDR3 residues: CASSPREGMGEQYF. CDR3 nucleotide sequence: TGTGCCAGCAGTCCGAGGGAGGGTATGGGGGAGCAGTACTTC.

This clone was seen a few times. V gene TRBV15 combines with J gene TRBJ2-7, with D maybe TRBD1 (7 bases). There are 15 residues in the CDR3. V was clipped by 3 bases and J by 5 bases, with 17 bases between them. Germline CDR1 LNHNV, CDR2 YYDKDF (reference sequence). In DNA form, the CDR3 reads TGTGCCACCAGCAGGAGGATGGAGGGGGCGGACGAGCAGTACTTC. This codes for CATSRRMEGADEQYF.

This clone has at least ten counts. Other DNA variants within this sample encode the same CDR3. V is TRBV7-9 and J is TRBJ2-1; D unclear. The V gene's germline CDR1 is SEHNR and CDR2 FQNEAQ (reference sequence). There are 16 residues in the CDR3. Deletions cut 5 bases from V and 2 bases from J, with 16 bases between. The CDR3 nucleotides read TGTGCCAGCAGCCCCCGCGGCGGCTCGGCCTACAATGAGCAGTTCTTC. This encodes CASSPRGGSAYNEQFF.

V gene TRBV29-1 combines with J gene TRBJ2-7; possibly TRBD1 or TRBD2 for D (5 bases each). The germline V gene has CDR1 SQVTM and CDR2 ANQGSEA. CDR3 size: 15 residues. Trimming took off 0 bases at V and 4 bases at J, with 16 bases between the two ends. This CDR3 is CSVEDGGIGIYEQYF. For the CDR3, the DNA is TGCAGCGTTGAAGATGGGGGAATTGGTATATACGAGCAGTACTTC.

The V call is TRBV7-2, the J call TRBJ1-5; unclear D gene. This CDR3 is 13 amino acids long. Per germline, CDR1 SGHTA and CDR2 FQGNSA. Trimming took 3 bases from V and 6 from J, leaving 9 bases between them. The CDR3 nucleotides read TGTGCCAGCAGCTTGGTGGCGGGTCAGCCCCAGCATTTT. Translation: CASSLVAGQPQHF.

The chain recombines TRBV6-1 with TRBJ2-7; unclear D gene. V lost 1 base and J lost 2, with 6 bases in between. The CDR3 length is 13 residues. Germline values: CDR1 MNHNS, CDR2 SASEGT. The CDR3 sequence: CASSEGLTYEQYF. CDR3 DNA sequence: TGTGCCAGCAGTGAAGGCCTGACCTACGAGCAGTACTTC.

The chain has TRBV5-1 and TRBJ2-3; 10 bases fit TRBD2. CDR1 and CDR2 (germline): SGHRS, YFSETQ. The CDR3 contains 15 residues. Trimming removed 1 base from V and 5 bases from J; junction bases left unmatched: 4. CDR3 sequence: CASSLSSGSLDTQYF. CDR3 DNA: TGCGCCAGCAGCTTGTCTAGCGGGAGTTTAGATACGCAGTATTTT.

In DNA form, the CDR3 reads TGTGCCAGCTCGCCTACCGGGACAGGGCTCTACGAGCAGTACTTC. Protein sequence: CASSPTGTGLYEQYF. The gene calls are TRBV18 and TRBJ2-7, with 9 bases lining up with TRBD1. CDR1 is KGHSH, CDR2 LQKENI, per germline. The CDR3 covers 15 residues. Germline trimming cut 6 bases from V and 3 bases from J; bases unmatched to any gene: 9. The complete variable domain, with remaining parts taken from reference TRBV18 and TRBJ2-7, reads NAGVMQNPRHLVRRRGQEARLRCSPMKGHSHVYWYRQLPEEGLKFMVYLQKENIIDESGMPKERFSAEFPKEGPSILRIQQVVRGDSAAYFCASSPTGTGLYEQYFGPGTRLTVT.

The chain joins TRBV1 to TRBJ2-6; TRBD2, as called in the table, went unchecked against the DNA. TRBV1 is listed as a pseudogene. CDR3 length: 15 residues. The CDR3: CTSRKPSFRANVLTF. In nucleotides, the CDR3 is TGCACCAGCAGAAAACCTAGTTTTCGGGCCAACGTCCTGACTTTC.

This clone was counted a few times. This chain's CDR3 is CASRSKVTPPNTEAFF. CDR3 DNA sequence: TGTGCAAGTCGCTCGAAAGTAACACCTCCGAACACTGAAGCTTTCTTT. The V gene is TRBV12-2, the J gene TRBJ1-1; the tabulated D call, TRBD1, remains unverified against the DNA. TRBV12-2 is assigned pseudogene status. The CDR3 is 16 amino acids.

The chain employs TRBV4-1 and TRBJ2-1, with 12 bases matching TRBD2. V lost 4 bases and J lost 10; bases outside the gene matches: 11. The CDR3 is made up of 16 amino acids. The germline V gene has CDR1 MGHRA and CDR2 YSYEKL. The CDR3 nucleotides read TGCGCCAGCAGCCGAGGACTAGCGGGACGTAGTCCCGAGCAGTTCTTC. Its protein is CASSRGLAGRSPEQFF.

The V and J genes are TRBV27 and TRBJ2-5, with TRBD2 matching 11 bases. This CDR3 has 18 amino acids. Trimming removed 2 bases from V and 4 bases from J; junction bases left unmatched: 12. CDR1 and CDR2 from the germline V gene are MNHEY and SMNVEV (reference sequence). In DNA, the CDR3 is TGTGCCAGCAGTTTAAGGGCTAGCGGGAGGACCAACAGAGAGACCCAGTACTTC. This translates into CASSLRASGRTNRETQYF.

The chain links TRBV5-1 to TRBJ2-5; 10 bases are a match to TRBD2. CDR3 length: 15 residues. Trimming removed 4 bases from V and 3 bases from J; junction bases left unmatched: 6. Germline V CDR1 and CDR2: SGHRS, YFSETQ. Here the CDR3 reads CASSTGGLAEETQYF. The CDR3 DNA reads TGCGCCAGCAGCACGGGCGGACTAGCGGAAGAGACCCAGTACTTC.

In DNA, the CDR3 is TGTGCCAGCTCACCTCCCGGGCGGGGGTCCTACGAGCAGTACTTC. Protein sequence: CASSPPGRGSYEQYF. The V gene is TRBV18, the J gene TRBJ2-7; 7 bases align to TRBD2. Losses at the gene ends were 3 bases for V and 1 base for J; bases not matched to a gene: 6. Germline V gene lookup returns CDR1 KGHSH and CDR2 LQKENI. CDR3 size: 15 residues.

This clone was seen once. The J gene is TRBJ1-1, the V gene TRBV28, with D tentatively TRBD1 (6 bases). Trimming pared 7 bases from V and 3 bases from J, leaving 24 bases between. The CDR3 sequence is 17 residues long. The V gene's germline CDR1 is MDHEN and CDR2 SYDVKM. The CDR3: CASTPRGGTELDTEAFF. CDR3 bases: TGTGCCAGCACCCCAAGGGGGGGAACAGAGTTGGACACTGAAGCTTTCTTT.

The rearrangement links TRBV18 to TRBJ2-7, with no clear D. Trimming removed 3 bases at V and 1 base at J, with 7 bases between. Germline V gives CDR1 KGHSH, CDR2 LQKENI. The CDR3 runs 13 residues. CDR3 in amino acids: CASSPTQSYEQYF. The CDR3 nucleotides read TGTGCCAGCTCACCCACCCAGTCCTACGAGCAGTACTTC.

This chain uses TRBV5-6 with TRBJ2-5; weak D call: TRBD2 (6 bases). Between the trimmed V and J ends, which lost 2 bases and 5 bases, there was a span of 10 bases. The CDR3 has 13 amino acids. CDR1 is SGHDT and CDR2 is YYEEEE in the germline V gene. The CDR3 protein is CASSFGRGETQYF. The CDR3 DNA is TGTGCCAGCAGCTTCGGACGGGGGGAGACCCAGTACTTC.